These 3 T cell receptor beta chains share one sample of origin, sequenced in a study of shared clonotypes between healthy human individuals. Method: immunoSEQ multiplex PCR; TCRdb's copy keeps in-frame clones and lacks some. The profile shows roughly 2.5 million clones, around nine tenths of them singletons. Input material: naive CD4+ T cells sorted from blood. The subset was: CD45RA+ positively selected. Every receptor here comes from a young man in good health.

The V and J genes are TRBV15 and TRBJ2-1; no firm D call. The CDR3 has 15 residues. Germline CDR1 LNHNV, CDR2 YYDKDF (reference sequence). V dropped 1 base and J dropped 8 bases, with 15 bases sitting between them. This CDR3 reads CATSRGLPPVDEQFF. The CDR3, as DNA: TGTGCCACCAGCAGAGGCCTACCCCCCGTCGATGAGCAGTTCTTC.

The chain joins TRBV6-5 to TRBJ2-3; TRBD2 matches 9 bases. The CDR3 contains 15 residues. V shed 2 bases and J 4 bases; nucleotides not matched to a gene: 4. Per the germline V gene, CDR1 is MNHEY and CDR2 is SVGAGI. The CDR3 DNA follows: TGTGCCAGCAGTTACAGGGGACTAGCACCAGATACGCAGTATTTT. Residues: CASSYRGLAPDTQYF.

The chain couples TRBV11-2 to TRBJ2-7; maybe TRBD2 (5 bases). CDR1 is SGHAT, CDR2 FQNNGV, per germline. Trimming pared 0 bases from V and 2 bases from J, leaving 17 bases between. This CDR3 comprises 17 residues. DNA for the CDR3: TGTGCCAGCAGCTTAGATTTGGCGGGCCTTCCTACCTACGAGCAGTACTTC. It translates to CASSLDLAGLPTYEQYF.